This T cell receptor beta chain was captured by sequencing in a study of early T cells in non-severe SARS-CoV-2 infection. About the study: The chains were unpaired, and the sequenced material was bulk RNA from unsorted whole blood. General study points: VDJdb-based matching was biased toward anti-spike CD8 responses and missed private and CD4 specificities.

This clonotype was seen at least ten times. Its antigen remains unknown. V was shortened by 4 bases and J by 0 bases, with 6 bases between the two germline ends. The germline gives CDR1 SNHLY, CDR2 FYNNEI. The length of the CDR3 is 13 residues. Researchers attached unique molecular identifiers to individual cDNA molecules. MiXCR was run by TCRdb on the 5' RACE reads, yielding one entry per CDR3 protein. The sample has tens of thousands of distinct CDR3 sequences; under 7.5% are singletons. This sequence was found in an adult who was a healthcare worker with PCR-confirmed SARS-CoV-2 infection or an uninfected control (not recorded which). Sequenced sample: whole blood. This chain links TRBV2 with TRBJ1-1; no firm D call. The CDR3 is CASSAEMNTEAFF. CDR3 DNA sequence: TGTGCCAGCAGTGCTGAGATGAACACTGAAGCTTTCTTT. Variable domain in full (rest from reference TRBV2 and TRBJ1-1): EPEVTQTPSHQVTQMGQEVILRCVPISNHLYFYWYRQILGQKVEFLVSFYNNEISEKSEIFDDQFSVERPDGSNFTLKIRSTKLEDSAMYFCASSAEMNTEAFFGQGTRLTVV.